This is a list of T cell receptor beta chains from one sample in a study of OX40 agonist ivuxolimab in advanced cancers. Assay used: immunoSEQ multiplex PCR; TCRdb lists only in-frame clones, some missing. This table has 70,000 or so clones, around nine tenths appearing once. The sequencing used CD4+ or CD8+ T cells sorted from blood, collected in a trial of the OX40 agonist ivuxolimab. The origin of the receptors is an adult with an advanced solid tumor such as melanoma, head and neck, liver or kidney cancer. The CDR3 runs from the conserved cysteine through the conserved F or W. The D gene is left open where the match is weak.

d_call j_call v_call cdr3_aa
- TRBJ2-1 TRBV7-3 CASSFGANNEQFF
TRBD1 TRBJ2-2 TRBV7-9 CASSRQGKTGELFF
TRBD1 TRBJ1-4 TRBV11-2 CASSLTGTDNEKLFF
TRBD1 TRBJ2-7 TRBV5-1 CASTTGTGGVYEQYF
TRBD1 TRBJ2-5 TRBV11-2 CASSHGQGIQTQYF
TRBD2 TRBJ2-1 TRBV30 CAWAGPGLVAHEQFF
- TRBJ2-1 TRBV5-1 CASSLDYNEQFF
- TRBJ2-7 TRBV5-8 CASSSPYRDNSYEQYF
TRBD2 TRBJ2-2 TRBV9 CASSVGLAGGLNTGELFF
- TRBJ1-6 TRBV9 CASSVVQGRYSPLHF